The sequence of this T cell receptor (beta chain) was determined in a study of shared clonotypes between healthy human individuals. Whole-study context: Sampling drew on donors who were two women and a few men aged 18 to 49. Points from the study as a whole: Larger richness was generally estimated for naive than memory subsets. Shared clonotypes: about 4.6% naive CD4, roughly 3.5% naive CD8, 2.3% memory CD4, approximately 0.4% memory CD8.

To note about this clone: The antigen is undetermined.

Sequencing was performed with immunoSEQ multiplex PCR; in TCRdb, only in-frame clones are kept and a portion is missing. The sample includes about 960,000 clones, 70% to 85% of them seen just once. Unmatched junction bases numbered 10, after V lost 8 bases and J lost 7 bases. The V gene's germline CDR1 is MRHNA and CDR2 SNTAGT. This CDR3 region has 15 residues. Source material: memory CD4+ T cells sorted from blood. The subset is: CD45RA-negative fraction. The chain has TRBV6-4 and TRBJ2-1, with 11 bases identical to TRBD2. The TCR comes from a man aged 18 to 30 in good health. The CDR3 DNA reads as TGTGCCAGCCCCATACTAGCGGGAGTTTGGAATGAGCAGTTCTTC. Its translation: CASPILAGVWNEQFF.